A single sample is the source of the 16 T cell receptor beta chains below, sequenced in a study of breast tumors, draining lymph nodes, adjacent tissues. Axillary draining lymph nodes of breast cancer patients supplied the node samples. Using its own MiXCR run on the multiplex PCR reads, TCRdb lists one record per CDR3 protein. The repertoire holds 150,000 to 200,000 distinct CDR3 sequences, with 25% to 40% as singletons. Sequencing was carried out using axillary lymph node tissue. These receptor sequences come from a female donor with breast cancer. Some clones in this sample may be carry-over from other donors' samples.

Written as DNA, the CDR3 is TGTGCCAGCAGCCCCCCGAGCGGGGCCAACGTCCTGACTTTC. It specifies CASSPPSGANVLTF. V is TRBV12-3 or TRBV12-4 and J is TRBJ2-6; D ambiguous. The CDR3 runs to 14 residues. Trimming stripped 6 bases from V and 4 bases from J, with 10 bases between.

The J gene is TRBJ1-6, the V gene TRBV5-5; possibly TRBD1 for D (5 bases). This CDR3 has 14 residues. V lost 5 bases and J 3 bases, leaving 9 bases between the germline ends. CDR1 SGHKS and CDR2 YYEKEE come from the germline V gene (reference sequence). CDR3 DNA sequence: TGTGCCAGCAGGAAAGGGGTCTATAATTCACCCCTCCACTTT. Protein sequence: CASRKGVYNSPLHF.

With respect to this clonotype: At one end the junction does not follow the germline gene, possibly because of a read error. DNA for the CDR3: TGTGCCAGCACCGCACGGGCAGGGGGCATGGGAAATTCGCCCCTCCACTTT. Protein: CASTARAGGMGNSPLHF. V and J are TRBV6-2 or TRBV6-3 and TRBJ1-6; TRBD1 agrees at 8 bases. The CDR3 is made up of 17 amino acids. Germline V gives CDR1 MNHEY, CDR2 SVGEGT.

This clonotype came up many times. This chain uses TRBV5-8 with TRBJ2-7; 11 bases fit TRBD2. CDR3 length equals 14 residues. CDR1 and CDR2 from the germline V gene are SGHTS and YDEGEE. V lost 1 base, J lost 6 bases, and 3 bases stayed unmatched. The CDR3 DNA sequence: TGTGCCAGCAGCTTGACTAGCGGGAGAGGCGAGCAGTACTTC. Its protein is CASSLTSGRGEQYF.

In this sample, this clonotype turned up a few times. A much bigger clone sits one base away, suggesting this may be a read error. CDR3 sequence: CASRHRVGSDGYTF. Written as DNA, the CDR3 is TGTGCCAGCAGACACAGGGTGGGGTCCGACGGCTACACCTTC. The chain is built from TRBV6-4 and TRBJ1-2; tentatively, D is TRBD1 (6 bases). The CDR3 length is 14 residues. Germline lookup yields CDR1 MRHNA and CDR2 SNTAGT. The V end was cut by 6 bases, the J end by 8 bases, with 19 bases between.

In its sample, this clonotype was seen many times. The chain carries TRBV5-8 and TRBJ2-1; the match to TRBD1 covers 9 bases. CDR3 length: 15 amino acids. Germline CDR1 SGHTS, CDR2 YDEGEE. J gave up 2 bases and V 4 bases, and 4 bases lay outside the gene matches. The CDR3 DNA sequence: TGTGCCAGCAGCCCTGGGACAGGGACCTACAATGAGCAGTTCTTC. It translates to CASSPGTGTYNEQFF.

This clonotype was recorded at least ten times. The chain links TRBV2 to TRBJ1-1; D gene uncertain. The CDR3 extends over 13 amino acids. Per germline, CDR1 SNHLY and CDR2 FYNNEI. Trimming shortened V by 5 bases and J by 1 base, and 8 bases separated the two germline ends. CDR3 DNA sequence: TGTGCCAGCAGTCAGAACCAGAACACTGAAGCTTTCTTT. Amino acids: CASSQNQNTEAFF.

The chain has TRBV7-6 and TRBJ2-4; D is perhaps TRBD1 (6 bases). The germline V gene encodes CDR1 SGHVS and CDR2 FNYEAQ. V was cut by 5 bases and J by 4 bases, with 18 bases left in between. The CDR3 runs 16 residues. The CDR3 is CASSPPDRGGKNIQYF. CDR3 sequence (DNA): TGTGCCAGCAGCCCCCCAGACAGAGGGGGAAAAAACATTCAGTACTTC.

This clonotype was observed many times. The CDR3: CASSYQITSTDTQYF. In nucleotides, the CDR3 is TGTGCCAGCAGTTACCAGATCACTAGCACAGATACGCAGTATTTT. The chain employs TRBV6-5 and TRBJ2-3; D gene ambiguous. Germline CDR1 reads MNHEY; CDR2 reads SVGAGI. This CDR3 has 15 amino acids. The V and J ends lost 2 bases and 0 bases respectively, with 9 bases between them.

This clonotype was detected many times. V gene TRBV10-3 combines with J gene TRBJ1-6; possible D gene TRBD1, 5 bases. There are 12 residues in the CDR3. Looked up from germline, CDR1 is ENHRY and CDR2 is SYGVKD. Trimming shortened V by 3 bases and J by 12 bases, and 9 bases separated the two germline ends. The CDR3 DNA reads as TGTGCCATCAGTGAAGCGACAGAACCCCTCCACTTT. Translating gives CAISEATEPLHF.

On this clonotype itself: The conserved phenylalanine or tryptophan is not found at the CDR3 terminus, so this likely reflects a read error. CDR3 DNA sequence: TGCAGTGCTAGAGATCGGGGTTTCCCCTCCGCGAACACTGAAGCTTTCCTT. Protein sequence: CSARDRGFPSANTEAFL. The chain joins TRBV20-1 to TRBJ1-1; D ambiguous. Trimming shortened V by 0 bases and J by 1 base, and 18 bases separated the two germline ends. The germline gives CDR1 DFQATT, CDR2 SNEGSKA (reference sequence). This CDR3 spans 17 amino acids.

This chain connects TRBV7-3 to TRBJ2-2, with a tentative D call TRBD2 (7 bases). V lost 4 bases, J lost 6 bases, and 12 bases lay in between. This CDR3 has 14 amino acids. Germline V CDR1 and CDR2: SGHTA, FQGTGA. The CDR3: CASSSGRGPGELFF. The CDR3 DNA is TGTGCCAGCAGCTCTGGGCGGGGGCCCGGGGAGCTGTTTTTT.

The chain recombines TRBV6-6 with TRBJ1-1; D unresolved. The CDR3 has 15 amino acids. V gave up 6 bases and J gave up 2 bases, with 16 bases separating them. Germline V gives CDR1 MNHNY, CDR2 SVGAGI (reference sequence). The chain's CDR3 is CASSPLEGGNTEAFF. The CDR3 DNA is TGTGCCAGCAGCCCCTTAGAGGGTGGAAACACTGAAGCTTTCTTT.

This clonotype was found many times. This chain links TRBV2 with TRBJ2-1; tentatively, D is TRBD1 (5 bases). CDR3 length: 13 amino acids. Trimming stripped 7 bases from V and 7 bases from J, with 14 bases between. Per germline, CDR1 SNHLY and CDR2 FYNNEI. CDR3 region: CASIPRELNEQFF. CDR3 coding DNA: TGTGCCAGCATTCCCAGGGAATTGAATGAGCAGTTCTTC.

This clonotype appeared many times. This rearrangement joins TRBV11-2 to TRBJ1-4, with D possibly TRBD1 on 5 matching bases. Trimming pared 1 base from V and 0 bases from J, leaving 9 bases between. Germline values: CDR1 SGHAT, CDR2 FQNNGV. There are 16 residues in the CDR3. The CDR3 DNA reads TGTGCCAGCAGCTTAGGGGCGACAGCAACTAATGAAAAACTGTTTTTT. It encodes CASSLGATATNEKLFF.

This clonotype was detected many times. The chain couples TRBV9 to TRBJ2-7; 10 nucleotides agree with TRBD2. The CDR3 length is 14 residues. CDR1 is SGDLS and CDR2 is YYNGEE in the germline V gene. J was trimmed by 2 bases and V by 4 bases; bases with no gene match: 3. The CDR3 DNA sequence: TGTGCCAGCAGCCCTAGCGGGAGCCCCTACGAGCAGTACTTC. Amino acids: CASSPSGSPYEQYF.